This T cell receptor beta chain was profiled in a study of T cells in Graves' hyperthyroidism and ophthalmopathy (dated by TCRdb to the late 2010s). For the study in its entirety: Peripheral blood was collected at initial diagnosis, before any treatment. After blood sampling, hyperthyroidism patients were treated with methimazole at a starting dose of 30 mg daily, and ophthalmopathy patients were treated with high-dose intravenous methylprednisolone. In about 6 Graves' hyperthyroidism patients, the study also compared T-cell repertoires from thyroid tissue with T-cell repertoires from blood. A discovery cohort of about a hundred patients, 43 with Graves' ophthalmopathy and about 58 with stable Graves' hyperthyroidism, was used to find distinguishing TCR V-J signatures. TCR Vbeta CDR3 sequencing of 120 to 150 peripheral blood samples (43 ophthalmopathy, some 75 hyperthyroidism and some 17 progressor patients) is reported in the paper. Whether ophthalmopathy could be predicted prospectively was tested in an independent validation cohort made up of roughly 20 hyperthyroidism patients plus 17 patients who later progressed to ophthalmopathy. The 100 or so discovery patients were randomly split 7:3 into training and test sets.

Its CDR3 holds 17 amino acids, cysteine through phenylalanine. Only the CDR3 region is kept as DNA, spanning 51 bases read in frame from base 1. In the germline V gene, CDR1 corresponds to SNHLY and CDR2 to FYNNEI. V is clipped by 7 bases and J by 2 bases, and the sequence between their germline boundaries is 21 bases long. About this clonotype itself: The antigen it binds to is not known. No quality values exist for individual bases; no much larger clone is one base distant.

The TCR beta CDR3 regions were amplified from the RNA transcripts. A first-round RT-PCR of the TCR CDR3 used the HTBI primer set with the Qiagen OneStep RT-PCR kit. Libraries were constructed in a second round of multiplex PCR, after which size selection and purification were performed. Paired-end sequencing of the libraries was performed with 100 bp reads on an Illumina HiSeq2000. Under the source paper's analysis protocol: Raw data were processed with SOAPnuke, discarding reads with adapters, uncalled bases, mean Phred below 15, or no exact constant-primer or identifier match. COPE v1.2.5 was used to merge the high-quality paired reads, and each unique nucleotide sequence was defined as a clonotype. MiTCR v1.1 was used to align the clonotypes against IMGT TRBV, TRBD and TRBJ reference segments. Analysis was restricted to V-J combinations with a frequency above 0.0001, which covered over 98% of repertoires. The TCS score was defined as F50 (clonal expansion) divided by E x V (chaos), with BLOSUM62-based TCRdist calculated between CDR3 peptides within each V-J. Welch's t-statistics and random forest reduced roughly 530 V-J features to 10 to 15, which were used in a naive Bayes classifier (R e1071). TCRdb passed the public sequencing reads through fastp at Q25 and MiXCR, retaining productive beta sequences. A single entry per CDR3 protein holds the most common genes and DNA from its merged rows. Clone size and V and J calls follow TCRdb, not the original study. Here the sample has 300,000 to 450,000 distinct CDR3 sequences; around a sixth occur a single time. The ten largest clones add up to 40% of the sample.

Ophthalmopathy patients had moderately to severely active disease, Clinical Activity Score of at least 3, NOSPECS grade of at least 4, and duration under 3 months. Exclusion was applied to patients with uncontrolled infections, other autoimmune diseases, pregnancy or lactation. Diagnoses were established on the basis of clinical symptoms, serum thyroxine and TRAb, thyroid ultrasound, and orbital computed tomography. Ficoll-Paque density gradient centrifugation was used to isolate PBMCs from around 9.1 ml of fresh peripheral blood. Trizol reagent was used to extract total RNA, and RNA quality was then checked on an Agilent 2100 Bioanalyzer. Study-wide conclusions, independent of this receptor: Most expanded thyroid clonotypes (frequency above 0.001) were also found in blood, which suggests that blood repertoires may mirror thyroid immune responses. Sample size was not statistically predetermined, and blinding of investigators to group allocation was not performed. In validation, progression to ophthalmopathy was predicted by the model with roughly 71% sensitivity and just over 72% specificity, a median of 6.5 months before onset. A model built on a 13 V-J signature distinguished ophthalmopathy from stable hyperthyroidism, reaching about 88% sensitivity and 81% to 83% specificity in cross-validation and 80%/75% in testing.

This TCR was sampled from a man aged 18 to 35 with Graves' ophthalmopathy. Sequencing was performed on blood. The V and J genes are TRBV2 and TRBJ1-5; D gene: possibly TRBD1, on 5 matching bases. The nucleotides read TGTGCCAGCACTCTAGGGTCGGGGGGGGGAGGCAATCAGCCCCAGCATTTT. This yields the protein CASTLGSGGGGNQPQHF. Beyond the CDR3, the reference TRBV2 and TRBJ1-5 genes provide the residues; the full variable domain reads: EPEVTQTPSHQVTQMGQEVILRCVPISNHLYFYWYRQILGQKVEFLVSFYNNEISEKSEIFDDQFSVERPDGSNFTLKIRSTKLEDSAMYFCASTLGSGGGGNQPQHFGDGTRLSIL.